This T cell receptor (beta chain) was captured by sequencing in a study of long-term antiretroviral therapy in people with HIV. Researchers report immunoSEQ v3.0 was run at survey level. Produced via immunoSEQ multiplex PCR; TCRdb's table is partial and in-frame only. The repertoire holds fewer than 25,000 clones, with roughly 86% as singletons. The input for sequencing was unsorted PBMCs, taken approximately 2.5 years after starting antiretroviral therapy. This clonotype originated in a woman aged 50 to 60 with HIV.

The CDR3 sequence: CASSLTGLARPWGETQYF. The CDR3 bases are TGTGCCAGCAGTTTGACGGGACTAGCACGCCCCTGGGGAGAGACCCAGTACTTC. This chain links TRBV28 with TRBJ2-5; 9 nucleotides match TRBD2. Germline trimming cut 3 bases from V and 4 bases from J; bases unmatched to any gene: 15. CDR3 size: 18 residues. The germline gives CDR1 MDHEN, CDR2 SYDVKM.